This T cell receptor beta chain was recovered during a study of cytomegalovirus exposure and HLA in healthy donors. Study-wide results and caveats: Accurate prediction of most subjects' HLA-A and HLA-B alleles from TCR beta sequences was reported. Investigators reported 150 to 200 TCR beta chains as tied to cytomegalovirus. What a later analysis showed was that several of the most significant clusters appeared linked to common viral pathogens. With DRB1 most and HLA-C fewest, TCR association rates differed between HLA loci in a later analysis.

A multiplex PCR was run with 60 Vbeta primers and 13 Jbeta primers. Sequenced by immunoSEQ multiplex PCR; TCRdb stores in-frame clones only, minus some. The sample shows just over 200,000 clones, 82% of them seen only once. V lost 2 bases and J lost 3, with 7 bases in between. The CDR3 is 13 amino acids. Per germline, CDR1 SGHAT and CDR2 FQDESV (reference sequence). As concerns this clone: Antigen: not known.

Sequences were obtained from PBMCs. J is TRBJ1-1 and V is TRBV11-1; D uncertain. The TCR sequence derives from a middle-aged woman in good health and CMV-seronegative. The CDR3, as DNA: TGTGCCAGCAGCTTACAGGTTGACACTGAAGCTTTCTTT. Residues: CASSLQVDTEAFF.